The table lists the clone carrying this T cell receptor (beta chain) with a few counts. The antigen remains undetermined. This sample stems from a study of identical twins. TCRdb processed the 5' RACE reads anew with MiXCR; each CDR3 protein has one entry. This table holds hundreds of thousands of distinct CDR3 sequences, around 9.7% found once. This CDR3 spans 15 amino acids. V gave up 1 base and J gave up 0 bases, with 9 bases separating them. Germline CDR1 reads DFQATT; CDR2 reads SNEGSKA (reference sequence). Study findings and constraints: Clonotypes of the beta chain that were abundant in cord blood carried fewer insertions (memory repertoires showed none). Instead of following the same donors, the conclusions were based on cross-sectional statistical analysis. Diverse VJ usage suggested most zero-insertion clonotypes were not invariant T cells. Among monozygotic twins, out-of-frame TCR alpha sharing exceeded what models predicted.

These same records also appear under a second study, on yellow fever vaccine responses in identical twins.

Input material: CD8+ T cells sorted from blood. The TCR sequence derives from a woman between 18 and 29 years old in good health. This chain links TRBV20-1 with TRBJ2-2; D possibly corresponds to TRBD2 (6 bases). The CDR3: CSARVRGANTGELFF. CDR3 bases: TGCAGTGCTAGAGTGCGGGGAGCGAACACCGGGGAGCTGTTTTTT.